This entry lists 22 T cell receptor beta chains sequenced from one sample in a study of cytomegalovirus exposure and HLA in healthy donors. The PCR contained 60 Vbeta and 13 Jbeta primers. TCRdb's copy holds only in-frame clones and misses some; the assay was immunoSEQ multiplex PCR. The repertoire holds some 150,000 clones, with more than 75% as singletons. The specimen was PBMCs. These TCRs come from a man in his fifties in good health and CMV-seronegative.

The chain employs TRBV5-3 and TRBJ2-7; D might be TRBD1 (6 bases). TRBV5-3 is known as an ORF, though its function is uncertain. The CDR3 spans 13 residues. V gave up 10 bases and J gave up 3 bases, with 17 bases separating them. The CDR3, as DNA: TGTGCCGTTAATCAGGGGCTCCACTACGAGCAGTACTTC. Protein sequence: CAVNQGLHYEQYF.

The chain is built from TRBV5-6 and TRBJ1-2; 9 nucleotides line up with TRBD1. This CDR3 contains 16 residues. Germline V lookup: CDR1 SGHDT, CDR2 YYEEEE. With 0 bases clipped from V and 1 base from J, the junction kept 4 bases outside the gene matches. The CDR3 spells CASSLEGTGINYGYTF. The CDR3 DNA reads TGTGCCAGCAGCTTGGAAGGGACAGGGATTAACTATGGCTACACCTTC.

This clone has just one count. The chain recombines TRBV7-9 with TRBJ1-6; TRBD1 aligns across 7 bases. J lost 7 bases, V lost 5 bases, and 5 bases had no gene match. The V gene's germline CDR1 is SEHNR and CDR2 FQNEAQ (reference sequence). This CDR3 contains 14 residues. The CDR3 is CASSNRDRNSPLHF. The CDR3 DNA is TGTGCCAGCAGCAACCGGGACAGAAATTCACCCCTCCACTTT.

J is TRBJ2-1 and V is TRBV12-5, with D tentatively TRBD1 (6 bases). The germline V gene encodes CDR1 LGHNT and CDR2 FRNRAP. The V end lost 7 bases, the J end lost 0 bases, and 13 bases lay between the germline ends. CDR3 length equals 15 residues. This chain's CDR3 is CASVRDTSSYNEQFF. CDR3 coding DNA: TGTGCTAGTGTCCGGGACACAAGCTCCTACAATGAGCAGTTCTTC.

V gene TRBV13 combines with J gene TRBJ2-7; D gene uncertain. Trimming took off 3 bases at V and 3 bases at J, with 24 bases between the two ends. Germline V gene data show CDR1 as PRHDT and CDR2 as FYEKMQ (reference sequence). CDR3 size: 18 residues. The CDR3 here is CASSFLASSRGPFYEQYF. In DNA, the CDR3 is TGTGCCAGCAGCTTTCTGGCCTCAAGCCGCGGTCCGTTCTACGAGCAGTACTTC.

This chain joins TRBV6-1 and TRBJ2-2, with D possibly TRBD1 on 6 matching bases. In germline, CDR1 is MNHNS, CDR2 SASEGT. Trimming cost V 2 bases and J 0 bases, with 16 bases left between them. The CDR3 length is 18 residues. The CDR3 here is CASSEYNYGTSNTGELFF. DNA for the CDR3: TGTGCCAGCAGTGAATACAATTACGGGACATCGAACACCGGGGAGCTGTTTTTT.

The rearrangement uses TRBV6-4 and TRBJ2-2; 10 nucleotides align to TRBD1. With 0 bases clipped from V and 4 bases from J, the junction kept 5 bases outside the gene matches. CDR1 is MRHNA and CDR2 is SNTAGT in the germline V gene. This CDR3 spans 17 amino acids. Written as DNA, the CDR3 is TGTGCCAGCAGTGACTCGCACCGGGACAGGGGCACCGGGGAGCTGTTTTTT. Protein: CASSDSHRDRGTGELFF.

This sequence joins TRBV13 and TRBJ1-1; no clear D. The length of the CDR3 is 12 residues. CDR1 is PRHDT, CDR2 FYEKMQ, per germline (reference sequence). V lost 2 bases and J 6 bases, leaving 7 bases between the germline ends. The CDR3 loop reads CASSLYVAEAFF. CDR3 sequence (DNA): TGTGCCAGCAGCTTATATGTCGCTGAAGCTTTCTTT.

The rearrangement joins TRBV7-9 to TRBJ1-1; D ambiguous. CDR3 size: 14 residues. Trimming shortened V by 4 bases and J by 4 bases, and 13 bases separated the two germline ends. The germline gives CDR1 SEHNR, CDR2 FQNEAQ (reference sequence). In DNA form, the CDR3 reads TGTGCCAGCAGCTCGGCGGGGATTTCCACTGAAGCTTTCTTT. Protein sequence: CASSSAGISTEAFF. Full variable domain (remainder filled in from reference TRBV7-9 and TRBJ1-1): DTGVSQNPRHKITKRGQNVTFRCDPISEHNRLYWYRQTLGQGPEFLTYFQNEAQLEKSRLLSDRFSAERPKGSFSTLEIQRTEQGDSAMYLCASSSAGISTEAFFGQGTRLTVV.

V usage is TRBV5-5 and J usage is TRBJ1-1; D uncertain. V was clipped by 4 bases and J by 4 bases, with 14 bases between them. This CDR3 spans 14 amino acids. In germline, CDR1 is SGHKS, CDR2 YYEKEE (reference sequence). The CDR3 DNA reads TGTGCCAGCAGCCGCCCAAGCACGAGCACTGAAGCTTTCTTT. This translates into CASSRPSTSTEAFF.

The chain has TRBV6-6 and TRBJ2-2; D gene uncertain. The CDR3 loop spans 12 amino acids. The germline V and J ends were trimmed by 4 bases and 7 bases, with 7 bases remaining between them. Germline CDR1 MNHNY, CDR2 SVGAGI (reference sequence). CDR3 loop: CASSSLRGELFF. As DNA, the CDR3 is TGTGCCAGCAGTTCCCTTCGCGGGGAGCTGTTTTTT.

This clone was counted between two and nine times. V and J are TRBV7-2 and TRBJ1-2; maybe TRBD1 (5 bases). This CDR3 comprises 14 residues. Germline loops: CDR1 SGHTA, CDR2 FQGNSA. Trimming took 6 bases from V and 0 from J, leaving 11 bases between them. CDR3 coding DNA: TGTGCCAGCAGGAGACAGATCGCTAACTATGGCTACACCTTC. Translating gives CASRRQIANYGYTF.

This rearrangement joins TRBV27 to TRBJ1-1, with D perhaps matching TRBD1 (6 bases). Per germline, CDR1 MNHEY and CDR2 SMNVEV (reference sequence). The germline V and J ends were trimmed by 4 bases and 11 bases, with 20 bases remaining between them. This CDR3 region has 14 residues. The CDR3 DNA reads TGTGCCAGCAGTTATACAACAGGGCCGCGCGGCGCTTTCTTT. Translating gives CASSYTTGPRGAFF.

This chain joins TRBV6-6 and TRBJ1-2, with D maybe TRBD1 (5 bases). The CDR3 contains 16 residues. The V end lost 6 bases, the J end lost 2 bases, and 19 bases lay between the germline ends. Per germline, CDR1 MNHNY and CDR2 SVGAGI (reference sequence). CDR3 in amino acids: CASRHQGSIPNYGYTF. CDR3 coding DNA: TGTGCCAGCAGGCACCAGGGCTCAATCCCAAACTATGGCTACACCTTC.

This sequence joins TRBV5-6 and TRBJ1-1; no reliable D call. Germline values: CDR1 SGHDT, CDR2 YYEEEE. The CDR3 has 15 amino acids. The germline V and J ends were trimmed by 0 bases and 1 base, with 10 bases remaining between them. CDR3 DNA: TGTGCCAGCAGCTTGGGGCGGCGTGGGAACACTGAAGCTTTCTTT. Protein sequence: CASSLGRRGNTEAFF.

This chain joins TRBV6-1 and TRBJ2-3; no definite D call. The V gene lost 2 bases and the J gene lost 9 bases, with 18 bases spanning the gap. Looked up from germline, CDR1 is MNHNS and CDR2 is SASEGT. This CDR3 region has 15 residues. CDR3 nucleotides: TGTGCCAGCAGTGAAAAGACACAGATATATTGCACGCAGTATTTT. Protein sequence: CASSEKTQIYCTQYF.

The genes are TRBV19 and TRBJ2-5, with TRBD2 identical over 7 bases. The trim removed 3 bases at V and 2 bases at J, leaving 9 bases unmatched. Germline CDR1 LNHDA, CDR2 SQIVND (reference sequence). The CDR3 is made up of 16 amino acids. The CDR3 protein is CASSIGSSGDQETQYF. The CDR3, as DNA: TGTGCCAGTAGTATTGGATCGAGCGGGGATCAAGAGACCCAGTACTTC.

The chain employs TRBV5-1 and TRBJ2-2; D call uncertain. Per the germline V gene, CDR1 is SGHRS and CDR2 is YFSETQ. The germline V and J ends were trimmed by 3 bases and 0 bases, with 9 bases remaining between them. The CDR3 totals 15 residues. The CDR3 reads CASSSRTANTGELFF. CDR3 sequence (DNA): TGCGCCAGCAGCTCAAGAACAGCGAACACCGGGGAGCTGTTTTTT.

V usage is TRBV7-3 and J usage is TRBJ2-2; maybe TRBD1 (5 bases). The germline gives CDR1 SGHTA, CDR2 FQGTGA. The CDR3 has 18 residues. Deletions cut 5 bases from V and 0 bases from J, with 19 bases between. The CDR3 DNA follows: TGTGCCAGCAGCCCGGACATTGGCGTCTCGCCGAACACCGGGGAGCTGTTTTTT. Its protein is CASSPDIGVSPNTGELFF.

The CDR3 sequence is CASSAGDSGYGYTF. CDR3 bases: TGTGCCAGCAGTGCCGGGGACTCGGGCTATGGCTACACCTTC. This chain uses TRBV6-1 with TRBJ1-2; D might be TRBD1 (5 bases). The CDR3 contains 14 residues. Germline values: CDR1 MNHNS, CDR2 SASEGT. Trimming took off 4 bases at V and 4 bases at J, with 13 bases between the two ends.

The sample holds one count of this clone. V and J are TRBV19 and TRBJ1-5; TRBD1 matches 9 bases. CDR1 LNHDA and CDR2 SQIVND come from the germline V gene (reference sequence). This CDR3 is built from 20 residues. Trimming cost V 3 bases and J 4 bases; bases outside gene matches: 19. CDR3 sequence (DNA): TGTGCCAGTAGTATCAGGTGTTTCGGGACAGGGAAATGCGGGAATCAGCCCCAGCATTTT. Residues: CASSIRCFGTGKCGNQPQHF.

The V and J genes are TRBV13 and TRBJ2-6, with TRBD1 identical over 8 bases. This CDR3 comprises 17 residues. Per germline, CDR1 PRHDT and CDR2 FYEKMQ (reference sequence). The junction had 6 bases not matched to a gene; V was cut back by 5 bases and J by 0 bases. In DNA form, the CDR3 reads TGTGCCAGCAGCCCCGGGACAGGATCCTCTGGGGCCAACGTCCTGACTTTC. Translated, it gives CASSPGTGSSGANVLTF. The whole variable domain, remainder taken from reference TRBV13 and TRBJ2-6, is AAGVIQSPRHLIKEKRETATLKCYPIPRHDTVYWYQQGPGQDPQFLISFYEKMQSDKGSIPDRFSAQQFSDYHSELNMSSLELGDSALYFCASSPGTGSSGANVLTFGAGSRLTVL.